A selection of T cell receptor beta chains follows, all from one sample in a study of tumor-infiltrating lymphocytes in oesophageal squamous cell carcinoma. TCRdb reprocessed the PCR reads with MiXCR, giving one entry per CDR3 protein. The top ten clones hold under 50% of a sample with over 14,000 distinct CDR3 sequences, 46% of them seen once. The sequencing input was blood. These receptors all stem from a male donor with esophageal squamous cell carcinoma. CDR3s include the opening cysteine and the closing phenylalanine or tryptophan. D genes are given only for firm matches. Rows may omit the clone size; those that give it use once, few, many or a size class.

>-|TRBV12-3/TRBV12-4|-|TRBJ2-7
TGTGCCAGCAGTTTTGGGGCGAGCTACGAGCAGTACTTC
CASSFGASYEQYF
>TRBD1|TRBV28|many|TRBJ2-4
TGTGCCAGCAGTCCGGGACAGCTCAAAAACATTCAGTACTTC
CASSPGQLKNIQYF
>-|TRBV6-2/TRBV6-3|-|TRBJ2-5
TGTGCCAGCACCCGAGGCGGACAAGAGACCCAGTACTTC
CASTRGGQETQYF
>-|TRBV6-6|-|TRBJ2-5
TGTGCCAGCAGCAGAACACCTCTCGACTTCCAAGAGACCCAGTACTTC
CASSRTPLDFQETQYF
>-|TRBV11-3|few|TRBJ2-2
TGTGCCAGCAGCTTACGACAGGTGGCCGGGGAGCTGTTTTTT
CASSLRQVAGELFF
>-|TRBV19|many|TRBJ2-7
TGTGCCAGTAGTAAGGGGCCCCGGTACGAGCAGTACTTC
CASSKGPRYEQYF
>-|TRBV5-1|many|TRBJ2-1
TGCGCCAGCAGCAATGCGGGGGCGGATGAGCAGTTCTTC
CASSNAGADEQFF
>TRBD1|TRBV10-2|many|TRBJ2-5
TGCGCCAGCAGAGGACAGGGGGGTAATTCACCCCTCCACTTC
CASRGQGGNSPLHF
>-|TRBV7-3|-|TRBJ1-1
TGTGCCAGCAGCTTAGGTGCCAGAGATGAGCAGTTCTTT
CASSLGARDEQFF
>-|TRBV12-3/TRBV12-4|many|TRBJ2-2
TGTGCCAGCAGTTCAATGGGCGGGGAGCTGTTTTTT
CASSSMGGELFF
>-|TRBV28|-|TRBJ2-1
TGTGCCAGCAGTTTAGGGGGAAGGTCCTACAATGAGCAGTTCTTC
CASSLGGRSYNEQFF
>-|TRBV7-9|-|TRBJ2-3
TGTGCCAGCAGCTTAGATAGGGAGGATACGCAGTATTTT
CASSLDREDTQYF
>TRBD1|TRBV7-3|-|TRBJ2-1
TGTGCCAGCAGCTTAAACCTTCGGACAGGGAAGGATGAGCAGTTCTTC
CASSLNLRTGKDEQFF
>-|TRBV30|-|TRBJ2-1
TGTGCCTGGAGTCTCGGGCTGTCCTACAATGAGCAGTTCTTC
CAWSLGLSYNEQFF
>-|TRBV6-6|-|TRBJ2-1
TGTGCCAGCACCCCTTCGGGCCGCTATGAGCAGTTCTTC
CASTPSGRYEQFF